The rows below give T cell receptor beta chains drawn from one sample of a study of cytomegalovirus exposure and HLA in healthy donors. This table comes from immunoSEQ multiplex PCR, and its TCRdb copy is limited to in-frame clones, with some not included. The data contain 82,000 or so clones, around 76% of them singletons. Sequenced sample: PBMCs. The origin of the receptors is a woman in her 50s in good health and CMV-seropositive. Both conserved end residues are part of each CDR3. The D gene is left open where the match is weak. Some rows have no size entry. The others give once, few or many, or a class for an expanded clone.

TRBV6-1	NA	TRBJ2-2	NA	CASSVLPPVELFF	TGTGCCAGCAGTGTATTACCACCGGTGGAGCTGTTTTTT
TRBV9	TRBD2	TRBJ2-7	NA	CASSVGTSGRYEQYF	TGTGCCAGCAGCGTAGGGACTAGCGGGAGGTACGAGCAGTACTTC
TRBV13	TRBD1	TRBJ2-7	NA	CASSHPGQGAYEQYF	TGTGCCAGCAGCCACCCGGGACAGGGGGCGTACGAGCAGTACTTC
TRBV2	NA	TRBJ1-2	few	CASQQGGSYGYTF	TGTGCCAGCCAACAGGGAGGGAGCTATGGCTACACCTTC
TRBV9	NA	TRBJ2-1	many	CASTREGANEQFF	TGTGCCAGCACACGGGAGGGGGCGAATGAGCAGTTCTTC
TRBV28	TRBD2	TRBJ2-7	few	CASSFPLTLLGTSVYEQYF	TGTGCCAGCAGTTTCCCCTTAACATTGTTGGGAACTAGCGTCTACGAGCAGTACTTC
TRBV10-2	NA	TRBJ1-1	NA	CASKLGALNTEAFF	TGCGCCAGCAAATTGGGCGCGCTGAACACTGAAGCTTTCTTT
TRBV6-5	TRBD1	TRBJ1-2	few	CASSYIQGFGYGYTF	TGTGCCAGCAGTTACATACAGGGGTTTGGCTATGGCTACACCTTC
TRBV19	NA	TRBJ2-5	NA	CASSIVGVQETQYF	TGTGCCAGTAGTATAGTGGGCGTCCAAGAGACCCAGTACTTC
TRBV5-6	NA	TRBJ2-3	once	CASSSRDSPSTDTQYF	TGTGCCAGCAGTTCCCGGGACTCTCCTAGCACAGATACGCAGTATTTT
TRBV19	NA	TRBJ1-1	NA	CASSILMANTEAFF	TGTGCCAGTAGTATATTAATGGCTAACACTGAAGCTTTCTTT
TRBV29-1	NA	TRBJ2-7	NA	CSVETAYEQYF	TGCAGCGTTGAGACAGCCTACGAGCAGTACTTC
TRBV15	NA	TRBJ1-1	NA	CAWAGAWGRVTEAFF	TGTGCCTGGGCGGGCGCATGGGGGCGCGTCACTGAAGCTTTCTTT
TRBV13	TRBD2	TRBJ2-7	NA	CASSLSSGRTRDEQYF	TGTGCCAGCAGCTTAAGTAGCGGGAGAACCCGGGACGAGCAGTACTTC
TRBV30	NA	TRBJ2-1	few	CAWSVERGQFF	TGTGCCTGGAGTGTAGAAAGAGGGCAGTTCTTC
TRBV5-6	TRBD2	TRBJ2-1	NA	CASIRQRDSENEQFF	TGTGCCAGCATCCGGCAGCGGGACTCCGAGAATGAGCAGTTCTTC
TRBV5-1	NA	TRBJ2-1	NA	CASSLAPEYNEQFF	TGCGCCAGCAGCTTGGCCCCAGAATACAATGAGCAGTTCTTC
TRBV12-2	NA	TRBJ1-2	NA	CASRLDRENGYTF	TGTGCAAGTCGCTTAGATCGCGAGAATGGCTACACCTTC
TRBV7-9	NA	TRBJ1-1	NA	CASSRVTGYQAEAFF	TGTGCCAGCAGCCGAGTCACAGGGTACCAGGCTGAAGCTTTCTTT
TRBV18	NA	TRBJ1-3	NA	CASSPNDRMRNTIYF	TGTGCCAGCTCACCAAACGACAGGATGAGAAACACCATATATTTT
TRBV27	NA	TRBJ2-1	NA	CASSLSARGYNEQFF	TGTGCCAGCAGTTTATCGGCACGGGGTTATAATGAGCAGTTCTTC
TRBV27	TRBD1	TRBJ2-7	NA	CASTSGTGLFYEQYF	TGTGCCAGCACCTCCGGGACAGGGCTCTTCTACGAGCAGTACTTC
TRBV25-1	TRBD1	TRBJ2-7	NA	CASSELPGQGYEQYF	TGTGCCAGCAGTGAGCTACCGGGACAGGGCTACGAGCAGTACTTC
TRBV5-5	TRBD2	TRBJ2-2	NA	CASSLGTSGNTGELFF	TGTGCCAGCAGCTTGGGAACTAGCGGAAACACCGGGGAGCTGTTTTTT
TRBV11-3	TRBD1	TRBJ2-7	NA	CASSRDRAYEQYF	TGTGCCAGCAGCAGGGACAGGGCCTACGAGCAGTACTTC
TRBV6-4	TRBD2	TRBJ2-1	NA	CASSDDRLADEQFF	TGTGCCAGCAGTGACGATCGACTAGCCGATGAGCAGTTCTTC
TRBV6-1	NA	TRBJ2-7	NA	CASSDPAAPANYEQYF	TGTGCCAGCAGTGACCCCGCGGCCCCGGCAAACTACGAGCAGTACTTC
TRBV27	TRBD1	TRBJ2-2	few	CASNHFGTGGTGELFF	TGTGCCAGCAATCACTTCGGGACAGGGGGAACCGGGGAGCTGTTTTTT
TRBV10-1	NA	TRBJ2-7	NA	CASSEGPRDEQYF	TGCGCCAGCAGTGAGGGGCCGCGCGACGAGCAGTACTTC
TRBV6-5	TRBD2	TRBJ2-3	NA	CASRSGLAGLLTQYF	TGTGCCAGCAGATCGGGACTAGCGGGACTTCTAACGCAGTATTTT
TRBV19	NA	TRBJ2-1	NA	CASSINRVAFYNEQFF	TGTGCCAGTAGTATTAACAGGGTAGCGTTCTACAATGAGCAGTTCTTC
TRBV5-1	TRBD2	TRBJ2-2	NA	CASSLSAGVLGELFF	TGCGCCAGCAGCTTGTCAGCGGGAGTGTTGGGGGAGCTGTTTTTT
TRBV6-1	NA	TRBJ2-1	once	CASIPTKKRNEQFF	TGTGCCAGCATCCCTACGAAGAAACGGAATGAGCAGTTCTTC
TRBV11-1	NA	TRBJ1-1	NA	CASSFGQLMNTEAFF	TGTGCCAGCAGCTTTGGACAGCTTATGAACACTGAAGCTTTCTTT
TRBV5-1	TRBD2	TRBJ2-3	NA	CASSLGSGRTDTQYF	TGCGCCAGCAGCTTAGGTAGCGGGAGGACAGATACGCAGTATTTT
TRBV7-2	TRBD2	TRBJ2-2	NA	CASSWRGTSGAGELFF	TGTGCCAGCAGCTGGCGCGGGACTAGCGGGGCCGGGGAGCTGTTTTTT
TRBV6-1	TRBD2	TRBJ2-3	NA	CASRGLVSPTDTQYF	TGTGCCAGCAGGGGACTAGTGAGTCCGACAGATACGCAGTATTTT
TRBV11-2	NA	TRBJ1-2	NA	CASSPSGGLLGYTF	TGTGCCAGCAGCCCCTCGGGGGGTCTTCTTGGCTACACCTTC
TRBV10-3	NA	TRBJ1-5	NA	CAISDDRGNQPQHF	TGTGCCATCAGTGATGATAGAGGCAATCAGCCCCAGCATTTT
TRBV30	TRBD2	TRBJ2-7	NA	CAWSRLLAGVEQYF	TGTGCCTGGAGTCGCTTACTAGCGGGAGTCGAGCAGTACTTC
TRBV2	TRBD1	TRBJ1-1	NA	CASRGTGGVTEAFF	TGTGCCAGCAGGGGGACAGGGGGCGTCACTGAAGCTTTCTTT
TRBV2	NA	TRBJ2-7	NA	CASSGLQALVSYEQYF	TGTGCCAGCAGTGGTCTACAGGCGTTAGTCTCCTACGAGCAGTACTTC
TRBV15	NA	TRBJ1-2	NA	CATSRDRYGYTF	TGTGCCACCAGCAGAGACCGGTATGGCTACACCTTC
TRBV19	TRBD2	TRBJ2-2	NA	CASKRGWGRNTGELFF	TGTGCCAGCAAGCGGGGGTGGGGCCGCAACACCGGGGAGCTGTTTTTT
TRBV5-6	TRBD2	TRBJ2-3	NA	CASSLAGGVTDTQYF	TGTGCCAGCAGCTTGGCTGGGGGGGTCACAGATACGCAGTATTTT
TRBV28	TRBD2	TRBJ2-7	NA	CASSRTSGSSMYEQYF	TGTGCCAGCAGTCGGACTAGCGGGAGTAGTATGTACGAGCAGTACTTC
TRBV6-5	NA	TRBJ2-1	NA	CASSNFGTLGYNEQFF	TGTGCCAGCAGTAACTTCGGGACTTTGGGCTACAATGAGCAGTTCTTC
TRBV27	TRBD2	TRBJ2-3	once	CASYWREESTDTQYF	TGTGCCAGCTACTGGCGGGAGGAAAGCACAGATACGCAGTATTTT
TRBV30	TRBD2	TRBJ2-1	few	CAWTPSGMYNEQFF	TGTGCCTGGACGCCCAGCGGGATGTACAATGAGCAGTTCTTC
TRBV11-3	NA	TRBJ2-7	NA	CASSLSSGSYEQYF	TGTGCCAGCAGCCTCTCAAGCGGGTCCTACGAGCAGTACTTC
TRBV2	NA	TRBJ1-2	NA	CASSESPGGFYGYTF	TGTGCCAGCAGTGAATCGCCAGGAGGATTCTATGGCTACACCTTC
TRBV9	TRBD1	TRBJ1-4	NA	CASSVWGQGATNEKLFF	TGTGCCAGCAGCGTATGGGGACAGGGGGCAACTAATGAAAAACTGTTTTTT
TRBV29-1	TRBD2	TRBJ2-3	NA	CSVEGGTSGRRDTQYF	TGCAGCGTTGAAGGCGGGACTAGCGGGAGGAGAGATACGCAGTATTTT
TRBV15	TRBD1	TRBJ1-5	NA	CATSRAGTVSNQPQHF	TGTGCCACCAGCAGAGCCGGGACAGTTAGCAATCAGCCCCAGCATTTT